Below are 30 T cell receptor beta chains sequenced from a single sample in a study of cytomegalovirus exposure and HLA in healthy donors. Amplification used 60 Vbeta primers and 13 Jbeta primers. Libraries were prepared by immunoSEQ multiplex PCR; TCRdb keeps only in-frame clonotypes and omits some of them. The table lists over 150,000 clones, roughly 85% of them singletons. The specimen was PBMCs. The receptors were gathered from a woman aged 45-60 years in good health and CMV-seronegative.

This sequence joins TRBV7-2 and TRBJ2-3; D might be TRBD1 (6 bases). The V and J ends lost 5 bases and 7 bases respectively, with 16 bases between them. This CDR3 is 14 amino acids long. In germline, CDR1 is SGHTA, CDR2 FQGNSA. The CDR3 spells CASSQGQLGNTQYF. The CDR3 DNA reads TGTGCCAGCAGCCAAGGACAGCTGGGGAATACGCAGTATTTT.

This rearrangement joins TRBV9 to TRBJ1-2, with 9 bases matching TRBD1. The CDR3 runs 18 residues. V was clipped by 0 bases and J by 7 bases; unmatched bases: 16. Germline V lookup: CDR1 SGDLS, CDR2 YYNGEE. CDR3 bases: TGTGCCAGCAGCGTAGGACATCCAGCCGTGGGACAGGGCGGTGGCTACACCTTC. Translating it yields CASSVGHPAVGQGGGYTF.

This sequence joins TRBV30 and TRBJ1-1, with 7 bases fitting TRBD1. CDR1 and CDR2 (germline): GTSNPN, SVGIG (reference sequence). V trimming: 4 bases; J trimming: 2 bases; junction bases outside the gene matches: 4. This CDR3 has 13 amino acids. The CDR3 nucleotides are TGTGCCTGGAATGGACAGGTCAACACTGAAGCTTTCTTT. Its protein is CAWNGQVNTEAFF.

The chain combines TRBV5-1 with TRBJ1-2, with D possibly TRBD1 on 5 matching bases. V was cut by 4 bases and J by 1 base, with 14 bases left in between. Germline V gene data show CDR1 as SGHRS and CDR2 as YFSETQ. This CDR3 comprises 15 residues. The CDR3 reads CASSQGLNYNYGYTF. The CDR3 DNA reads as TGCGCCAGCAGCCAGGGTCTTAATTATAACTATGGCTACACCTTC.

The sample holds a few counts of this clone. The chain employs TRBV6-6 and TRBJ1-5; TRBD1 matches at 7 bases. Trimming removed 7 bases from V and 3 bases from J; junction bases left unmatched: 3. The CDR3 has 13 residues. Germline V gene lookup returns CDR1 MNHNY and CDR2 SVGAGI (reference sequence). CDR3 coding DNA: TGTGCCAGCACCGGACAGGTCAATCAGCCCCAGCATTTT. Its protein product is CASTGQVNQPQHF.

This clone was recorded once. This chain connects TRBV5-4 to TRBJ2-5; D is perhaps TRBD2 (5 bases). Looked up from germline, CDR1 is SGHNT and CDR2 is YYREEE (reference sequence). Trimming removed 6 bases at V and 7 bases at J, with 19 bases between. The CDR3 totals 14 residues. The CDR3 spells CASTTEAREVTQYF. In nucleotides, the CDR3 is TGTGCCAGCACCACGGAGGCCCGAGAGGTGACCCAGTACTTC. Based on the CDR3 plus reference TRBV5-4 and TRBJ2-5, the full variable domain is ETGVTQSPTHLIKTRGQQVTLRCSSQSGHNTVSWYQQALGQGPQFIFQYYREEENGRGNFPPRFSGLQFPNYSSELNVNALELDDSALYLCASTTEAREVTQYFGPGTRLLVL.

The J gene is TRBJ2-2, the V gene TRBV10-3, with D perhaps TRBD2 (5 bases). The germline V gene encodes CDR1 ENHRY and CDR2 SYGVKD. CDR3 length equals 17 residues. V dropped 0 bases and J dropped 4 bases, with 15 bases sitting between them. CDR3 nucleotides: TGTGCCATCAGTGAGTCCCCGGGTTCGAGGGCCACCGGGGAGCTGTTTTTT. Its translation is CAISESPGSRATGELFF.

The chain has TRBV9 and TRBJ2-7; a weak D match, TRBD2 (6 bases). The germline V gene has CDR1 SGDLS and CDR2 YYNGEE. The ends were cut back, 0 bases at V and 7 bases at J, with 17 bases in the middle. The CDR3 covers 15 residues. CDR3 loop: CASSVEGLGGREQYF. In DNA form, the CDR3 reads TGTGCCAGCAGCGTAGAGGGGCTGGGGGGTCGGGAGCAGTACTTC.

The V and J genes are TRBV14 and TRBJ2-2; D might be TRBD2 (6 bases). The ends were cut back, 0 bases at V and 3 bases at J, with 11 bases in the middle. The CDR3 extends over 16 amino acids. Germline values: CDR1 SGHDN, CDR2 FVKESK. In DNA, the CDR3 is TGTGCCAGCAGCCAAGATTTGGGGACTTACACCGGGGAGCTGTTTTTT. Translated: CASSQDLGTYTGELFF.

The CDR3 loop is CASSPPWPSYEQYF. CDR3 nucleotides: TGTGCCAGCAGTCCTCCCTGGCCCTCCTACGAGCAGTACTTC. The chain carries TRBV27 and TRBJ2-7; D is uncertain. Trimming took 5 bases from V and 0 from J, leaving 11 bases between them. This CDR3 contains 14 residues. Germline V gene lookup returns CDR1 MNHEY and CDR2 SMNVEV (reference sequence).

The CDR3 DNA reads as TGTGCCAGCAGTTTTCAGGGGGCAAGGGGAGAGACCCAGTACTTC. Translated: CASSFQGARGETQYF. The chain is built from TRBV28 and TRBJ2-5; the match to TRBD1 covers 8 bases. Trimming removed 3 bases from V and 4 bases from J; junction bases left unmatched: 7. The CDR3 extends over 15 amino acids. Per the germline V gene, CDR1 is MDHEN and CDR2 is SYDVKM.

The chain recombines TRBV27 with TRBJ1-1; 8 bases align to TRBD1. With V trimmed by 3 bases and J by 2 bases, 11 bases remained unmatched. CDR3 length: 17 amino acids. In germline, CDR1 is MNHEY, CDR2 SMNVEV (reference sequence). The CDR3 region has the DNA TGTGCCAGCAGTTTCCGGGTAGCAGGGGGCGTAAACACTGAAGCTTTCTTT. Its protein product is CASSFRVAGGVNTEAFF.

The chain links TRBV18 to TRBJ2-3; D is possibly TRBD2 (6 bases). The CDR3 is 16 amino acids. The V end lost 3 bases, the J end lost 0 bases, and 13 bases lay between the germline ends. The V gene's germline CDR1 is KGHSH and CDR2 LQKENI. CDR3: CASSPVGSGSTDTQYF. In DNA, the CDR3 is TGTGCCAGCTCACCGGTGGGGAGCGGGAGCACAGATACGCAGTATTTT.

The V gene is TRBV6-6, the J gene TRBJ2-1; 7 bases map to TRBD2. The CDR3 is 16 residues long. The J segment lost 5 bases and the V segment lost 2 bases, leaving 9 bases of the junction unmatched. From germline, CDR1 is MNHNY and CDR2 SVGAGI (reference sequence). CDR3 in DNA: TGTGCCAGCAGTTACCAGGCTAGCGGACGCCACAATGAGCAGTTCTTC. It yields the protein CASSYQASGRHNEQFF.

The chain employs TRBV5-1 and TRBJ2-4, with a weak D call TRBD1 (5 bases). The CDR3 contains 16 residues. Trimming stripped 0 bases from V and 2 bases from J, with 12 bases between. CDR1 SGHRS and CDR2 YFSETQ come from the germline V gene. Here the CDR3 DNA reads TGCGCCAGCAGCTTGGCCCAAAGGGGTACCAAAAACATTCAGTACTTC. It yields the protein CASSLAQRGTKNIQYF.

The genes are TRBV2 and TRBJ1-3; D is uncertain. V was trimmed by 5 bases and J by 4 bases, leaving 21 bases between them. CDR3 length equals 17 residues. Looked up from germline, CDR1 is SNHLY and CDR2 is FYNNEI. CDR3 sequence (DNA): TGTGCCAGCAGTCTACGCGGGAGCCTGGGGAGAGGAAACACCATATATTTT. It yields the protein CASSLRGSLGRGNTIYF.

CDR3 sequence: CASSFGGQTFYGYTF. The CDR3 DNA reads TGTGCCAGCAGTTTTGGCGGACAGACGTTCTATGGCTACACCTTC. V usage is TRBV7-9 and J usage is TRBJ1-2; a possible D gene is TRBD1 (6 bases). The ends were cut back, 6 bases at V and 4 bases at J, with 18 bases in the middle. CDR1 is SEHNR, CDR2 FQNEAQ, per germline (reference sequence). CDR3 length: 15 amino acids. The full variable domain, rest sourced from reference TRBV7-9 and TRBJ1-2, is DTGVSQNPRHKITKRGQNVTFRCDPISEHNRLYWYRQTLGQGPEFLTYFQNEAQLEKSRLLSDRFSAERPKGSFSTLEIQRTEQGDSAMYLCASSFGGQTFYGYTFGSGTRLTVV.

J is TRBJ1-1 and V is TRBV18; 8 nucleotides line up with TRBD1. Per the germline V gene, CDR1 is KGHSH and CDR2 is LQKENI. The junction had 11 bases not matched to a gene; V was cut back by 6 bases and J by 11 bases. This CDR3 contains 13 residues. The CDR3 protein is CASSKDRAGEAFF. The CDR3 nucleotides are TGTGCCAGCTCGAAGGACAGGGCGGGAGAGGCTTTCTTT.

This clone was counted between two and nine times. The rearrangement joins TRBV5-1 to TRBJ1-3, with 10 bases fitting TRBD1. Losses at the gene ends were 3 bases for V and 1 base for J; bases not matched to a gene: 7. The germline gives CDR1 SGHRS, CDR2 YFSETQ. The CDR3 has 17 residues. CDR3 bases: TGCGCCAGCAGCTCGGGACAGGGGACAACATCTGGAAACACCATATATTTT. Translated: CASSSGQGTTSGNTIYF.

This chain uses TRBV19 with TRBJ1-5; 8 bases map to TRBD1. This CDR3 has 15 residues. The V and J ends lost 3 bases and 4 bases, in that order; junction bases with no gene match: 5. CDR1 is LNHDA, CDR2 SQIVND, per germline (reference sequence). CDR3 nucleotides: TGTGCCAGTAGTATTTTCACAGGGGGGAATCAGCCCCAGCATTTT. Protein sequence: CASSIFTGGNQPQHF.

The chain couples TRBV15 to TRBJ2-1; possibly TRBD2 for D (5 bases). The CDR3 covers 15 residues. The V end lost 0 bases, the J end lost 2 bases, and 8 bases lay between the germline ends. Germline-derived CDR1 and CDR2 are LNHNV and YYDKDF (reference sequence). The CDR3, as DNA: TGTGCCACCAGCAGAGAGAGGGAACCCTACAATGAGCAGTTCTTC. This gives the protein CATSREREPYNEQFF.

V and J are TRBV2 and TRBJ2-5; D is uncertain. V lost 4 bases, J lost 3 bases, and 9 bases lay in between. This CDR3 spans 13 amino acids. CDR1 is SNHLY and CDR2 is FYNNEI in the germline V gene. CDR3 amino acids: CASSARGKETQYF. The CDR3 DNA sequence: TGTGCCAGCAGTGCTCGCGGAAAAGAGACCCAGTACTTC.

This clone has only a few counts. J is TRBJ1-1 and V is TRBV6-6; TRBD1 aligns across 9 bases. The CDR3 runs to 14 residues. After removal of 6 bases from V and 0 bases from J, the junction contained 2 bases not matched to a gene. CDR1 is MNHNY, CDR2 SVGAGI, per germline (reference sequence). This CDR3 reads CASRGQGLNTEAFF. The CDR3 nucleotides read TGTGCCAGCAGAGGACAGGGGCTGAACACTGAAGCTTTCTTT.

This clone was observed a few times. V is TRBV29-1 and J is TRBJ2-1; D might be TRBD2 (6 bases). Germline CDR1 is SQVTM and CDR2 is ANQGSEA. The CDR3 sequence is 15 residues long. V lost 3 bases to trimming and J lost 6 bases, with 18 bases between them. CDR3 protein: CSVEGQEGGGNEQFF. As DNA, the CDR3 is TGCAGCGTTGAGGGGCAAGAGGGAGGAGGCAATGAGCAGTTCTTC.

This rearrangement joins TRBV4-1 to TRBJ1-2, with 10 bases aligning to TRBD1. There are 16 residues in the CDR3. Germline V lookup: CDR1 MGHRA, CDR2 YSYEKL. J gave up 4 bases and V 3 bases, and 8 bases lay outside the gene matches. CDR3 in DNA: TGCGCCAGCAGCCATCCCGCCGGACAGGGGGGCTATGGCTACACCTTC. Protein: CASSHPAGQGGYGYTF.

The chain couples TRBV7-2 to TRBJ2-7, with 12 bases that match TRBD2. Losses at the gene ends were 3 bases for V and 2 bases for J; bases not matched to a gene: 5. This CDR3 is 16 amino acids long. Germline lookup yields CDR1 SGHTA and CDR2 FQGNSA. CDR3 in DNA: TGTGCCAGCAGCTTTATTGCTAGCGGGGGGGCCTACGAGCAGTACTTC. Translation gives CASSFIASGGAYEQYF.

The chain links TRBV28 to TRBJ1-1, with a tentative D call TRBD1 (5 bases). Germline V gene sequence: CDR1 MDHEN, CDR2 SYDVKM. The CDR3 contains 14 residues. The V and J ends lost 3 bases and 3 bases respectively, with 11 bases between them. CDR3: CASSFPPGDTEAFF. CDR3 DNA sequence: TGTGCCAGCAGTTTCCCCCCGGGGGACACTGAAGCTTTCTTT. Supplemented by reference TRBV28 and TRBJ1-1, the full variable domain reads DVKVTQSSRYLVKRTGEKVFLECVQDMDHENMFWYRQDPGLGLRLIYFSYDVKMKEKGDIPEGYSVSREKKERFSLILESASTNQTSMYLCASSFPPGDTEAFFGQGTRLTVV.

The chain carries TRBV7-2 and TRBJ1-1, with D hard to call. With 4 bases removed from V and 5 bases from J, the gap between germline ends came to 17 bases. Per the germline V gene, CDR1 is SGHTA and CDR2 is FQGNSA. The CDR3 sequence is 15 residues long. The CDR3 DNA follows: TGTGCCAGCAGCTCATCCCCTCAGAGGAGTACTGAAGCTTTCTTT. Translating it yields CASSSSPQRSTEAFF. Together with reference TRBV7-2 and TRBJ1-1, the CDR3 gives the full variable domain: GAGVSQSPSNKVTEKGKDVELRCDPISGHTALYWYRQSLGQGLEFLIYFQGNSAPDKSGLPSDRFSAERTGGSVSTLTIQRTQQEDSAVYLCASSSSPQRSTEAFFGQGTRLTVV.

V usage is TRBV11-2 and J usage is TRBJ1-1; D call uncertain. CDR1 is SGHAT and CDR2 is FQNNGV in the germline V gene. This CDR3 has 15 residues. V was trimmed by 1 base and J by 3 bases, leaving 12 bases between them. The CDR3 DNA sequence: TGTGCCAGCAGCTTAGCGGTGGGAGGGTACACTGAAGCTTTCTTT. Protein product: CASSLAVGGYTEAFF.

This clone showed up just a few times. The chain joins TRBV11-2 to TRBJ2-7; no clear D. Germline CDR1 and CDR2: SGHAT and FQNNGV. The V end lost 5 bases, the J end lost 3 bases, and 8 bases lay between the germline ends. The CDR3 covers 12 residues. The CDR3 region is CASSLPFYEQYF. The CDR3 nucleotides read TGTGCCAGCAGCCTACCCTTCTACGAGCAGTACTTC.